These 20 T cell receptor beta chains share one sample of origin, sequenced in a study of shared clonotypes between healthy human individuals. Profiled with immunoSEQ multiplex PCR; TCRdb holds only in-frame clones, not every one. The sample contains roughly 2 million clones, 90% to 95% of which appear only once. Sequenced sample: naive CD4+ T cells sorted from blood. Documented subset: CD45RA+ positively selected. The receptor set was obtained from a man in his late teens or twenties in good health.

This clone was detected only once. This chain uses TRBV5-1 with TRBJ2-3; 7 bases match TRBD1. Germline V lookup: CDR1 SGHRS, CDR2 YFSETQ. CDR3 length equals 17 residues. V was clipped by 4 bases and J by 0 bases; unmatched bases: 11. The CDR3 DNA sequence: TGCGCCAGCAGCCGGGACAGCGCCTCTACTAGCACAGATACGCAGTATTTT. Its protein product is CASSRDSASTSTDTQYF.

The rearrangement joins TRBV5-8 to TRBJ2-7; 7 bases are a match to TRBD1. With V trimmed by 4 bases and J by 4 bases, 8 bases remained unmatched. The germline CDR1 and CDR2 sequences are SGHTS and YDEGEE. This CDR3 region has 14 residues. The CDR3: CASSGRQGLYEQYF. The CDR3 bases are TGTGCCAGCAGCGGGAGACAGGGTCTGTACGAGCAGTACTTC.

The rearrangement uses TRBV5-1 and TRBJ1-1; TRBD1 is a possible D gene (5 bases). V gave up 2 bases and J gave up 6 bases, with 11 bases separating them. Germline values: CDR1 SGHRS, CDR2 YFSETQ. CDR3 length equals 13 residues. CDR3 nucleotide sequence: TGCGCCAGCAGCTTTAGAGAGGGGCCTGAAGCTTTCTTT. Its translation is CASSFREGPEAFF. Together with reference TRBV5-1 and TRBJ1-1, the CDR3 gives the full variable domain: KAGVTQTPRYLIKTRGQQVTLSCSPISGHRSVSWYQQTPGQGLQFLFEYFSETQRNKGNFPGRFSGRQFSNSRSEMNVSTLELGDSALYLCASSFREGPEAFFGQGTRLTVV.

Comment on this clone: The same CDR3 is also encoded by other DNA sequences in this sample. The genes are TRBV29-1 and TRBJ2-7; D gene unclear. The germline V gene has CDR1 SQVTM and CDR2 ANQGSEA. V lost 5 bases and J lost 0, with 8 bases in between. The CDR3 has 12 residues. The CDR3 nucleotides are TGCAGCGTTACGGGCAGCTCCTACGAGCAGTACTTC. It codes for CSVTGSSYEQYF.

CDR3 loop: CAISPRAETEAFF. The CDR3 DNA reads as TGTGCCATCAGCCCTCGGGCGGAAACTGAAGCTTTCTTT. The rearrangement links TRBV10-3 to TRBJ1-1; D is unresolved. The CDR3 consists of 13 residues. With 6 bases removed from V and 5 bases from J, the gap between germline ends came to 13 bases. The germline CDR1 and CDR2 sequences are ENHRY and SYGVKD.

This clone was recorded only once. J is TRBJ2-7 and V is TRBV2; 9 nucleotides align to TRBD2. After removal of 10 bases from V and 0 bases from J, the junction contained 10 bases not matched to a gene. The CDR3 length is 15 residues. Germline CDR1 and CDR2: SNHLY and FYNNEI. CDR3 in DNA: TGTGCCACCGCCGACCCTAGCGGGAACTCCTACGAGCAGTACTTC. This codes for CATADPSGNSYEQYF.

This chain joins TRBV6-1 and TRBJ1-2; D not resolved. Trimming stripped 8 bases from V and 4 bases from J, with 17 bases between. The length of the CDR3 is 14 residues. Germline CDR1 is MNHNS and CDR2 is SASEGT. CDR3: CASAGPNLSYGYTF. The CDR3 nucleotides read TGTGCCAGCGCTGGACCGAACCTTTCCTATGGCTACACCTTC.

This clone was observed a single time. The genes are TRBV9 and TRBJ1-5; unclear D gene. The V end lost 3 bases, the J end lost 7 bases, and 14 bases lay between the germline ends. CDR3 length: 14 residues. Germline assignment: CDR1 SGDLS and CDR2 YYNGEE. CDR3 region: CASSDSPAGQPQHF. As DNA, the CDR3 is TGTGCCAGCAGCGACTCTCCCGCCGGCCAGCCCCAGCATTTT.

This clone occurred once. The J gene is TRBJ2-7, the V gene TRBV5-1; 9 bases are a match to TRBD2. Germline V gives CDR1 SGHRS, CDR2 YFSETQ. CDR3 length: 16 amino acids. The junction had 14 bases not matched to a gene; V was cut back by 3 bases and J by 7 bases. As DNA, the CDR3 is TGCGCCAGCAGCTCCGAATCGATAGCGGGAGTCGGGGAGCAGTACTTC. Amino acid sequence: CASSSESIAGVGEQYF.

Worth noting for this clone: The same CDR3 can be traced to other DNA sequences in this sample. The rearrangement uses TRBV18 and TRBJ1-5; D gene uncertain. The CDR3 is 13 amino acids. From germline, CDR1 is KGHSH and CDR2 LQKENI. Trimming pared 2 bases from V and 3 bases from J, leaving 5 bases between. CDR3 sequence reads: CASSPSDNQPQHF. CDR3 coding DNA: TGTGCCAGCTCACCATCGGACAATCAGCCCCAGCATTTT.

The CDR3 nucleotides read TGTGCCAGCAGCTTAGGGACAGGGGGTAGAGAGACCCAGTACTTC. Its protein product is CASSLGTGGRETQYF. V gene TRBV7-9 combines with J gene TRBJ2-5, with 10 bases lining up with TRBD1. The CDR3 extends over 15 amino acids. CDR1 SEHNR and CDR2 FQNEAQ come from the germline V gene (reference sequence). The J segment lost 4 bases and the V segment lost 1 base, leaving 3 bases of the junction unmatched. The complete variable domain, with remaining parts taken from reference TRBV7-9 and TRBJ2-5, reads DTGVSQNPRHKITKRGQNVTFRCDPISEHNRLYWYRQTLGQGPEFLTYFQNEAQLEKSRLLSDRFSAERPKGSFSTLEIQRTEQGDSAMYLCASSLGTGGRETQYFGPGTRLLVL.

As to this clone: Other DNA sequences within the sample encode an identical CDR3. The chain employs TRBV11-2 and TRBJ2-3, with TRBD2 identical over 11 bases. The CDR3 is 15 amino acids. Germline lookup yields CDR1 SGHAT and CDR2 FQNNGV. The V and J ends lost 4 bases and 3 bases, in that order; junction bases with no gene match: 3. This CDR3 reads CASSSIAGGTDTQYF. The CDR3 region has the DNA TGTGCCAGCAGCTCCATAGCGGGGGGGACAGATACGCAGTATTTT.

The V gene is TRBV5-1, the J gene TRBJ2-4, with 10 bases aligning to TRBD2. V dropped 0 bases and J dropped 7; count of bases not matched to a gene: 1. There are 14 residues in the CDR3. Germline-derived CDR1 and CDR2 are SGHRS and YFSETQ. In DNA, the CDR3 is TGCGCCAGCAGCTTGGAACTAGCGGGGAACATTCAGTACTTC. This encodes CASSLELAGNIQYF.

CDR3 bases: TGTGCCAGCAGCCCAGGACAGTTGTCTAGCACAGATACGCAGTATTTT. It is translated as CASSPGQLSSTDTQYF. The rearrangement joins TRBV9 to TRBJ2-3; a weak D match, TRBD1 (6 bases). The V gene's germline CDR1 is SGDLS and CDR2 YYNGEE. CDR3 length: 16 residues. V lost 4 bases and J lost 0, with 15 bases in between.

This rearrangement joins TRBV6-1 to TRBJ1-2, with 9 bases lining up with TRBD1. Germline V lookup: CDR1 MNHNS, CDR2 SASEGT. The CDR3 is made up of 15 amino acids. The V gene end was trimmed by 2 bases and the J gene end by 7 bases; junction bases not matched to a gene: 8. The CDR3 sequence is CASSENRGPHFGYTF. In DNA form, the CDR3 reads TGTGCCAGCAGTGAAAACAGGGGGCCCCACTTTGGCTACACCTTC.

The chain joins TRBV5-1 to TRBJ2-5; D may be TRBD2 (6 bases). The V gene lost 2 bases and the J gene lost 2 bases, with 13 bases spanning the gap. The length of the CDR3 is 15 residues. The germline CDR1 and CDR2 sequences are SGHRS and YFSETQ. CDR3 protein: CASSLGGGFQETQYF. The CDR3 DNA reads as TGCGCCAGCAGCTTAGGTGGGGGGTTTCAAGAGACCCAGTACTTC.

DNA of the CDR3: TGTGCCAGCATTGGAGGGGAGGCCTATGGCTACACCTTC. It encodes CASIGGEAYGYTF. The J gene is TRBJ1-2, the V gene TRBV2, with D possibly TRBD1 on 5 matching bases. The CDR3 sequence is 13 residues long. The V end was cut by 7 bases, the J end by 4 bases, with 13 bases between. The germline V gene has CDR1 SNHLY and CDR2 FYNNEI.

This clone has just one count. The rearrangement links TRBV15 to TRBJ2-7; D is ambiguous. Germline CDR1 and CDR2: LNHNV and YYDKDF (reference sequence). V shed 0 bases and J shed 3 bases, with 9 bases lying between them. The CDR3 runs 14 residues. The CDR3 bases are TGTGCCACCAGCAGAGATTCCGGGTACTACGAGCAGTACTTC. Translated: CATSRDSGYYEQYF.

V usage is TRBV4-1 and J usage is TRBJ1-2; TRBD1 agrees at 9 bases. Germline V lookup: CDR1 MGHRA, CDR2 YSYEKL. This CDR3 contains 17 residues. The junction had 12 bases not matched to a gene; V was cut back by 3 bases and J by 4 bases. CDR3 in DNA: TGCGCCAGCAGCCATGCCTACCCCGGGACAGGGATCTATGGCTACACCTTC. This gives the protein CASSHAYPGTGIYGYTF.

CDR3 loop: CASSEPYQGAGGAFF. In DNA form, the CDR3 reads TGTGCCAGCAGTGAACCCTACCAGGGAGCGGGTGGAGCTTTCTTT. V and J are TRBV6-1 and TRBJ1-1; the D gene is possibly TRBD1 (5 bases). Germline V gives CDR1 MNHNS, CDR2 SASEGT. V lost 2 bases to trimming and J lost 10 bases, with 20 bases between them. There are 15 residues in the CDR3.